What follows describes a single T cell receptor (beta chain). The antigen is undetermined. Antigen-specific CD4+ T cell clonotypes were called by their expansion after viral peptide-pool culture in ViraFEST. Having been cultured for less than 12 days, the cells underwent CD4+ T cell isolation. Among the vaccine recipients, none had a prior SARS-CoV-2 infection, and nucleocapsid antibodies were negative. This specimen comes from a study of vaccination effects on CD4 cells after COVID-19. Across the whole study: The vaccine given was either BNT162b2 or mRNA-1273, in two doses.

The method was immunoSEQ multiplex PCR; TCRdb's version includes in-frame clones alone and lacks a portion of them. The table includes around 79,000 clones, around 79% detected once. The CDR3 has 13 residues. Deletions cut 0 bases from V and 5 bases from J, with 7 bases between. Per the germline V gene, CDR1 is WNHNN and CDR2 is SYGVQD (reference sequence). Sequenced here: CD4+ T cells from PBMCs cultured with SARS-CoV-2 spike peptides, sampled before COVID-19 vaccination. This chain connects TRBV10-1 to TRBJ1-2; D might be TRBD1 (5 bases). The TCR comes from a human donor who received a COVID-19 vaccine. CDR3 DNA: TGCGCCAGCAGTGAGTCGGGGGGATATGGCTACACCTTC. Amino acids: CASSESGGYGYTF.